Listed here are 12 T cell receptor beta chains from one sample, sequenced in a study of CD8 T cells in ankylosing spondylitis. MiXCR, run by TCRdb on the 5' RACE reads, gives a single entry per CDR3 protein. The table includes approximately 240,000 distinct CDR3 sequences, about 24% detected once. Sequenced sample: blood, either unsorted or a sorted T cell fraction (not recorded which). The receptors here all came from a male donor with ankylosing spondylitis or in good health (not recorded which).

This clonotype was seen only a few times. V usage is TRBV12-3 or TRBV12-4 and J usage is TRBJ2-1, with unresolved D. V was pared by 5 bases and J by 5 bases, with 16 bases between. The CDR3 length is 15 residues. CDR3 in amino acids: CASSTARRLNNEQFF. The CDR3 nucleotides are TGTGCCAGCAGTACTGCTCGGAGACTTAACAATGAGCAGTTCTTC.

This chain connects TRBV20-1 to TRBJ2-5; 10 bases align to TRBD2. J gave up 4 bases and V 4 bases, and 6 bases lay outside the gene matches. The CDR3 covers 14 residues. Per the germline V gene, CDR1 is DFQATT and CDR2 is SNEGSKA (reference sequence). The CDR3 spells CSATSGGPGETQYF. In DNA form, the CDR3 reads TGCAGTGCTACTAGCGGGGGCCCCGGAGAGACCCAGTACTTC.

This clonotype was detected only once. The chain combines TRBV7-3 with TRBJ2-1, with D perhaps TRBD1 or TRBD2 (6 bases each). Germline V gene sequence: CDR1 SGHTA, CDR2 FQGTGA. V dropped 5 bases and J dropped 0 bases, with 14 bases sitting between them. CDR3 length: 16 residues. The CDR3 region is CASSLLGGNSYNEQFF. CDR3 in DNA: TGTGCCAGCAGCCTCCTAGGGGGGAACTCCTACAATGAGCAGTTCTTC.

The sample holds many counts of this clonotype. The V and J genes are TRBV5-1 and TRBJ1-1; 7 bases agree with TRBD1. Germline assignment: CDR1 SGHRS and CDR2 YFSETQ. Unmatched junction bases numbered 6, after V lost 0 bases and J lost 1 base. The length of the CDR3 is 16 residues. The CDR3 is CASSLVGRGANTEAFF. The DNA of the CDR3 is TGCGCCAGCAGCTTGGTTGGCAGGGGGGCGAACACTGAAGCTTTCTTT.

This clonotype came up many times. The rearrangement uses TRBV29-1 and TRBJ1-5, with TRBD1 identical over 7 bases. Trimming cost V 6 bases and J 0 bases; bases outside gene matches: 8. CDR1 and CDR2 (germline): SQVTM, ANQGSEA. This CDR3 contains 15 residues. The CDR3 protein is CSVGTDKYSNQPQHF. The DNA of the CDR3 is TGCAGCGTCGGGACAGACAAATATAGCAATCAGCCCCAGCATTTT. Variable domain in full (rest from reference TRBV29-1 and TRBJ1-5): SAVISQKPSRDICQRGTSLTIQCQVDSQVTMMFWYRQQPGQSLTLIATANQGSEATYESGFVIDKFPISRPNLTFSTLTVSNMSPEDSSIYLCSVGTDKYSNQPQHFGDGTRLSIL.

This clonotype was seen many times. This chain joins TRBV5-1 and TRBJ2-3, with 8 bases lining up with TRBD2. Trimming removed 1 base from V and 0 bases from J; junction bases left unmatched: 7. Germline CDR1 SGHRS, CDR2 YFSETQ. The CDR3 consists of 17 residues. The CDR3, as DNA: TGCGCCAGCAGCTTGCGGCCAGCGGGGGCTAGCACAGATACGCAGTATTTT. The encoded protein is CASSLRPAGASTDTQYF.

This clonotype was detected only a few times. The gene calls are TRBV20-1 and TRBJ2-6; D not resolved. The CDR3 length is 14 residues. Trimming took off 4 bases at V and 0 bases at J, with 7 bases between the two ends. Germline CDR1 DFQATT, CDR2 SNEGSKA (reference sequence). CDR3 coding DNA: TGCAGTGCTATGTGGGACTCTGGGGCCAACGTCCTGACTTTC. It codes for CSAMWDSGANVLTF.

This clonotype was observed many times. J is TRBJ2-7 and V is TRBV20-1; a weak D match, TRBD2 (6 bases). Germline CDR1 DFQATT, CDR2 SNEGSKA (reference sequence). The CDR3 is 12 amino acids. The V end was cut by 6 bases, the J end by 7 bases, with 16 bases between. The chain's CDR3 is CSATPYRGEQYF. The CDR3 DNA reads as TGCAGTGCCACCCCGTACCGGGGGGAGCAGTACTTC.

J is TRBJ2-7 and V is TRBV6-1; 9 bases match TRBD1. Germline trimming cut 2 bases from V and 9 bases from J; bases unmatched to any gene: 8. Germline loops: CDR1 MNHNS, CDR2 SASEGT. This CDR3 has 14 amino acids. The CDR3 is CASSELGTGRRQYF. For the CDR3, the DNA is TGTGCCAGCAGTGAACTCGGGACAGGGAGAAGGCAGTACTTC.

This clonotype has only a few counts. The J gene is TRBJ2-3, the V gene TRBV6-5, with D tentatively TRBD1 or TRBD2 (6 bases each). V lost 0 bases, J lost 2 bases, and 15 bases lay in between. This CDR3 contains 17 residues. Germline CDR1 is MNHEY and CDR2 is SVGAGI. DNA for the CDR3: TGTGCCAGCAGTTACTCGAGGGGGGCCTTCGTCACAGATACGCAGTATTTT. It codes for CASSYSRGAFVTDTQYF.

This clonotype occurred many times. The chain recombines TRBV7-9 with TRBJ2-3, with 9 positions matching TRBD2. CDR1 SEHNR and CDR2 FQNEAQ come from the germline V gene (reference sequence). V shed 5 bases and J 1 base; nucleotides not matched to a gene: 7. CDR3 size: 16 residues. CDR3 in amino acids: CASSLSGGPRTDTQYF. Written as DNA, the CDR3 is TGTGCCAGCAGCCTGAGCGGGGGGCCACGCACAGATACGCAGTATTTT. Drawing the rest from reference TRBV7-9 and TRBJ2-3, the complete variable domain is DTGVSQNPRHKITKRGQNVTFRCDPISEHNRLYWYRQTLGQGPEFLTYFQNEAQLEKSRLLSDRFSAERPKGSFSTLEIQRTEQGDSAMYLCASSLSGGPRTDTQYFGPGTRLTVL.

This clonotype was observed a handful of times. The rearrangement uses TRBV6-5 and TRBJ1-1; D gene uncertain. Trimming removed 4 bases at V and 0 bases at J, with 9 bases between. The CDR3 sequence is 14 residues long. Germline CDR1 is MNHEY and CDR2 is SVGAGI. CDR3 region: CASSLGSLNTEAFF. For the CDR3, the DNA is TGTGCCAGCAGTTTGGGCAGTCTGAACACTGAAGCTTTCTTT.